This TCR beta chain is from a study of T cell repertoires in aging, cancer and after chemotherapy. Study-level results: Median generation probability rose over the chemotherapy interval in each cancer cohort, suggesting rebound thymic output.

The template was genomic DNA from peripheral blood, not RNA. Rearranged V-D-J TRB sequences were amplified with a mixed TRB-A/B primer pool. TCRdb independently ran MiXCR on the multiplex PCR reads; one entry per CDR3 protein. The table includes under 8,000 distinct CDR3 sequences, approximately 53% detected once. A single count supports this clonotype. Its specificity is unknown. A junction boundary mismatches the germline segment, possibly from a read error. The receptor was derived from a human donor with a solid tumor. Sequenced material: blood.

The CDR3 nucleotides are TGCATCGTTGAAAGGACCGGGGTGGGAACTGAAGCTTTCTTT. Its protein product is CIVERTGVGTEAFF. This chain uses TRBV29-1 with TRBJ1-1; the D is unclear. This CDR3 is 14 amino acids long. Germline CDR1 reads SQVTM; CDR2 reads ANQGSEA.